The present entry profiles one TCR beta chain with its context. V lost 7 bases and J lost 9, with 12 bases in between. This CDR3 is 11 amino acids long. Germline V gene data show CDR1 as MNHEY and CDR2 as SVGAGI. This record comes from a study of blood T cell repertoires in COVID-19. The overall study: Italy, Spain and the United States were the sources of the convalescent and acute COVID-19 samples.

Original analysis: Counts of nucleated cells, estimated from reference gene primer amplification, were obtained. Profiling relied on immunoSEQ multiplex PCR, and the TCRdb table lists in-frame clones only, not all of them. The DNA was the basis for D and trimming; V, J and clone size are from that table. The sample records 130,000 or so clones, about 82% being singletons. The source material was peripheral blood. This sequence originates from a man aged 55-75 years with active or convalescent COVID-19. The chain employs TRBV6-5 and TRBJ1-1; no definite D call. The CDR3 DNA reads TGTGCCAGCACCCTCGGCGGGCAAGCTTTCTTT. This encodes CASTLGGQAFF.